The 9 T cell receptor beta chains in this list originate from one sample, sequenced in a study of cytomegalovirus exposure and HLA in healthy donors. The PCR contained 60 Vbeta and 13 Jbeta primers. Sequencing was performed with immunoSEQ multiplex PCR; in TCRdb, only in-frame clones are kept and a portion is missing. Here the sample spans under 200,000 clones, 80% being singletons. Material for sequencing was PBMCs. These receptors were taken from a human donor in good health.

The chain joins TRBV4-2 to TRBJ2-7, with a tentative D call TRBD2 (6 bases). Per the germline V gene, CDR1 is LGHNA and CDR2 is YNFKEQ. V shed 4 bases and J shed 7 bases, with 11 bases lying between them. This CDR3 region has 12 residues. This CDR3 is CASSPPGREQYF. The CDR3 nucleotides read TGTGCCAGCAGCCCCCCGGGGAGGGAGCAGTACTTC.

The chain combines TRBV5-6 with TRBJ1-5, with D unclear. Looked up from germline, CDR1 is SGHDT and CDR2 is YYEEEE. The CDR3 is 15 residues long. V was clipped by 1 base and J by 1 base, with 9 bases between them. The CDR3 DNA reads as TGTGCCAGCAGCTTGTCCGGGGTGAGCAATCAGCCCCAGCATTTT. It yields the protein CASSLSGVSNQPQHF.

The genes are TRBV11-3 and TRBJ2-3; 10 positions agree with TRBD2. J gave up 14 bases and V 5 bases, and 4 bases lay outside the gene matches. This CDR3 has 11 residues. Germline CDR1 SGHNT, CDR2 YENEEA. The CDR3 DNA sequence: TGTGCCAGCAGCCTTGGGACTAGCGCGTATTTT. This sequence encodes CASSLGTSAYF.

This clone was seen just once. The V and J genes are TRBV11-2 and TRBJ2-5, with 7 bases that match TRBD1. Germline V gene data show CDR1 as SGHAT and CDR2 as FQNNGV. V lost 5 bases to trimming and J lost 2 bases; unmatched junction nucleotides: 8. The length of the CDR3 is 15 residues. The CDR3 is CASSTRPGQQETQYF. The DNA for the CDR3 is TGTGCCAGCAGCACGCGACCGGGACAGCAAGAGACCCAGTACTTC.

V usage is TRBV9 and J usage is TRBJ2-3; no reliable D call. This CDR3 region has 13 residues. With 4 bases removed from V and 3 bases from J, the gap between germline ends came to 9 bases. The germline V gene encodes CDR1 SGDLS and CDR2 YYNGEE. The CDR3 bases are TGTGCCAGCAGCCCCTACTTTACAGATACGCAGTATTTT. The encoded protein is CASSPYFTDTQYF.

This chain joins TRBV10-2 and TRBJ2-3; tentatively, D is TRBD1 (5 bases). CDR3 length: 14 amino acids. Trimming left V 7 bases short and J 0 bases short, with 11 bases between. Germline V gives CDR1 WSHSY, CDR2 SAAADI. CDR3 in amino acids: CASKRQTSTDTQYF. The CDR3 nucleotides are TGCGCCAGCAAGAGACAGACTAGCACAGATACGCAGTATTTT.

As DNA, the CDR3 is TGTGCCAGCAGCTCCCGACTAGCGGGGGAGAATGAGCAGTTCTTC. It translates to CASSSRLAGENEQFF. J is TRBJ2-1 and V is TRBV7-9; 12 bases map to TRBD2. CDR3 length equals 15 residues. Germline V gives CDR1 SEHNR, CDR2 FQNEAQ (reference sequence). The trim removed 4 bases at V and 7 bases at J, leaving 5 bases unmatched.

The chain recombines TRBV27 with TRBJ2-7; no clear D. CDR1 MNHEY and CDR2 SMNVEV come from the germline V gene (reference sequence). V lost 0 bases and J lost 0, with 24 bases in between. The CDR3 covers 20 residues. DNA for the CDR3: TGTGCCAGCAGTTTATCGGCCACCCGGTTGTCTACAGAACTCTCCTACGAGCAGTACTTC. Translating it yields CASSLSATRLSTELSYEQYF.

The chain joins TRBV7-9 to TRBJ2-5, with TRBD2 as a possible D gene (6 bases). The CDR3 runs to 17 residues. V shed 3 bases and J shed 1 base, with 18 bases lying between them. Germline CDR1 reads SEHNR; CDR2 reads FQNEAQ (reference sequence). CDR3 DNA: TGTGCCAGCAGCTTTGGCTCGGTGGCGGGGCCCCAAGAGACCCAGTACTTC. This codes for CASSFGSVAGPQETQYF.